This TCR beta chain was identified in a study of cytomegalovirus exposure and HLA in healthy donors. Study at large: When fewer than 400 donors were genotyped, more than 70% of them were found to fall in the Caucasian-associated ancestry cluster.

As concerns this clone: One end of the junction varies from germline; a read error may be responsible.

CDR1 KGHSH and CDR2 LQKENI come from the germline V gene. There are 17 residues in the CDR3. Each donor was healthy, and each was a bone marrow donor. The PCR ran on 60 Vbeta and 13 Jbeta primers. The protocol was immunoSEQ multiplex PCR, while the TCRdb copy is restricted to in-frame clones and leaves out a portion. Found here are 220,000 or so clones, around 75% of them singletons; the top ten hold 1.5% to 2%. The specimen sequenced was PBMCs. This receptor was taken from a woman in her 30s in good health and CMV-seronegative. This chain connects TRBV18 to TRBJ1-1; TRBD1 matches 7 bases. The CDR3 nucleotides read TGTGCCAGCTCATCACCGGGACAGAGAACCCTTCACACTGAAGCTTTCTTT. Translated: CASSSPGQRTLHTEAFF.